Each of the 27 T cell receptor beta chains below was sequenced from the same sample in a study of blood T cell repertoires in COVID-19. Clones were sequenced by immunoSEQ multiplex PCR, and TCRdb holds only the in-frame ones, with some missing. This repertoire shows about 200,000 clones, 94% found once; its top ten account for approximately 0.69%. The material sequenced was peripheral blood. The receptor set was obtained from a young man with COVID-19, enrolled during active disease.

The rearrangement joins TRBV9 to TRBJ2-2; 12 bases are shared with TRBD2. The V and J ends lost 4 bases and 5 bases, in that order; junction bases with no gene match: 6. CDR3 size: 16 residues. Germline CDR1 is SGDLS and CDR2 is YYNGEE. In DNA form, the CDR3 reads TGTGCCAGCAGCCCCAGACTAGCGGGGGTTACCGGGGAGCTGTTTTTT. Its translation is CASSPRLAGVTGELFF. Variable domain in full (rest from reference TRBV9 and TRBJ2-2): DSGVTQTPKHLITATGQRVTLRCSPRSGDLSVYWYQQSLDQGLQFLIQYYNGEERAKGNILERFSAQQFPDLHSELNLSSLELGDSALYFCASSPRLAGVTGELFFGEGSRLTVL.

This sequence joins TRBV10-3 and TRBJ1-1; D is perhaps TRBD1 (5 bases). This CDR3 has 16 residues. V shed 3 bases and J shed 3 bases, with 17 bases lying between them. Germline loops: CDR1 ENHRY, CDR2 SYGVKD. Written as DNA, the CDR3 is TGTGCCATCAGTGAAGGGCAGGGCATAGGAGACACTGAAGCTTTCTTT. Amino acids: CAISEGQGIGDTEAFF.

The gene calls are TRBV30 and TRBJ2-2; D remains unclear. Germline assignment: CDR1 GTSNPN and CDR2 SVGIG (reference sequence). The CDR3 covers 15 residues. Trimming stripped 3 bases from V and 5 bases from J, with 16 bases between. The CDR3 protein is CAWSQRVAGTGELFF. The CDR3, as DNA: TGTGCCTGGAGCCAGAGAGTAGCTGGGACCGGGGAGCTGTTTTTT.

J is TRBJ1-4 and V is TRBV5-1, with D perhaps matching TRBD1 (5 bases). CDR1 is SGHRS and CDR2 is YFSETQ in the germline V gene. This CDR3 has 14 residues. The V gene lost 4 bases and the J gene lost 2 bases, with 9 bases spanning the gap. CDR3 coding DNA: TGCGCCAGCAGCCCCAGGGCTACTAATGAAAAACTGTTTTTT. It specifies CASSPRATNEKLFF.

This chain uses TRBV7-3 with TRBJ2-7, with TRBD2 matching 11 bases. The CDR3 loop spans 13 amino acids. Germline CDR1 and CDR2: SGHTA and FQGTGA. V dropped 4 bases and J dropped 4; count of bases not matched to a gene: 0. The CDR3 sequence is CASSSSGGYEQYF. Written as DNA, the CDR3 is TGTGCCAGCAGCTCTAGCGGGGGGTACGAGCAGTACTTC.

The CDR3 protein is CASSLTGGNEQFF. The CDR3 nucleotides are TGTGCCAGCAGCTTAACAGGGGGCAATGAGCAGTTCTTC. This sequence joins TRBV11-3 and TRBJ2-1, with TRBD1 matching over 8 bases. This CDR3 spans 13 amino acids. Germline loops: CDR1 SGHNT, CDR2 YENEEA. J lost 6 bases, V lost 2 bases, and 0 bases had no gene match.

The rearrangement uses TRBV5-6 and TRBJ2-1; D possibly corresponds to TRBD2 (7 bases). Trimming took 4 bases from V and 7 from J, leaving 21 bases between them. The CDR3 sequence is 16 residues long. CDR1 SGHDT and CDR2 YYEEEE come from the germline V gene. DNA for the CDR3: TGTGCCAGCAGCATTGATAGGGGGGGCTGGGGGAATGAGCAGTTCTTC. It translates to CASSIDRGGWGNEQFF.

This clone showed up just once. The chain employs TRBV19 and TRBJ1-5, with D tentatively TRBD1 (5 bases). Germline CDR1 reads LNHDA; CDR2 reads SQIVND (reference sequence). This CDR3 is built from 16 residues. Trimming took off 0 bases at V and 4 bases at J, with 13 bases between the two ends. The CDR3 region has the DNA TGTGCCAGTAGTATAGAGGAGGGACCGAGAAATCAGCCCCAGCATTTT. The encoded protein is CASSIEEGPRNQPQHF.

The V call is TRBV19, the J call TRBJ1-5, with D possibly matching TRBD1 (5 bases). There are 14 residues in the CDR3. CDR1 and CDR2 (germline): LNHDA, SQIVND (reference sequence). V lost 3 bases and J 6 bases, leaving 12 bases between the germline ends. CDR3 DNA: TGTGCCAGTAGTATTCGGCAGGGAGGTCAGCCCCAGCATTTT. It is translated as CASSIRQGGQPQHF.

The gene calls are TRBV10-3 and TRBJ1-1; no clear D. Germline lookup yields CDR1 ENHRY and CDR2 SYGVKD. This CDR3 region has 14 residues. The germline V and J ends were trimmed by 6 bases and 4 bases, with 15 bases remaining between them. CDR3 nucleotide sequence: TGTGCCATCAGGAGGGAGGGCGAGCGCACTGAAGCTTTCTTT. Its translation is CAIRREGERTEAFF.

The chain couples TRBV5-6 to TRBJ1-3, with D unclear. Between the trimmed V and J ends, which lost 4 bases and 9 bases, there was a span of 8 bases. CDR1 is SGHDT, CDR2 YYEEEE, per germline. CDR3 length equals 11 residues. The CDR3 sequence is CASSLRGTIYF. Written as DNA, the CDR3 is TGTGCCAGCAGCCTCCGGGGCACCATATATTTT.

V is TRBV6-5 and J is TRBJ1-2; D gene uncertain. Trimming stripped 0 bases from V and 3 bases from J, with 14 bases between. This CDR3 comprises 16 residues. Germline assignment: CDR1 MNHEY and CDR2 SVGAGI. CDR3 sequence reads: CASSYSRRLRDYGYTF. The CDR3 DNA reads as TGTGCCAGCAGTTACTCACGTAGACTCCGAGACTATGGCTACACCTTC.

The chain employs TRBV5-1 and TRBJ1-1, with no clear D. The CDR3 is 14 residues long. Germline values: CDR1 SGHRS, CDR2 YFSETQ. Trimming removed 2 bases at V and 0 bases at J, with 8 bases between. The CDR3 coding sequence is TGCGCCAGCAGCTTTAGATCAATGAACACTGAAGCTTTCTTT. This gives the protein CASSFRSMNTEAFF.

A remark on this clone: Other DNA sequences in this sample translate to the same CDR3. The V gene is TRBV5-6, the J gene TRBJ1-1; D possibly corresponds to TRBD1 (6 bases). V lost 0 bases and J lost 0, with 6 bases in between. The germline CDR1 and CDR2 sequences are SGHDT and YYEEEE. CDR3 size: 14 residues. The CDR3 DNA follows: TGTGCCAGCAGCTTGGGGACAGTGAACACTGAAGCTTTCTTT. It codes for CASSLGTVNTEAFF. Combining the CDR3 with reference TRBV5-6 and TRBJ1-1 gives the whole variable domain DAGVTQSPTHLIKTRGQQVTLRCSPKSGHDTVSWYQQALGQGPQFIFQYYEEEERQRGNFPDRFSGHQFPNYSSELNVNALLLGDSALYLCASSLGTVNTEAFFGQGTRLTVV.

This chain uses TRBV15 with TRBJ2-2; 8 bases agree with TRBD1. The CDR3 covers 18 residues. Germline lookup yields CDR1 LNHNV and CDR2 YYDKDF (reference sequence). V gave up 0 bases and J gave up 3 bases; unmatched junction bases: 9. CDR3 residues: CATSRDSGQGSDTGELFF. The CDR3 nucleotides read TGTGCCACCAGCAGAGATTCTGGACAGGGTTCGGACACCGGGGAGCTGTTTTTT.

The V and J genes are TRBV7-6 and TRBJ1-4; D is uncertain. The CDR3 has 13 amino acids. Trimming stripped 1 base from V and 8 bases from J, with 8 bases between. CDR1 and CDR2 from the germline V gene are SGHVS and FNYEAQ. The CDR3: CASSLGVLEKLFF. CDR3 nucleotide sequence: TGTGCCAGCAGCTTAGGAGTTTTAGAAAAACTGTTTTTT.

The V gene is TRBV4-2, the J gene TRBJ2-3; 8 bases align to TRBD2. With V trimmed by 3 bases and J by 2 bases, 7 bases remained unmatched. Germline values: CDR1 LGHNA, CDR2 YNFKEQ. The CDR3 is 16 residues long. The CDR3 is CASSQKRGINTDTQYF. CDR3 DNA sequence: TGTGCCAGCAGCCAGAAGCGGGGGATAAACACAGATACGCAGTATTTT.

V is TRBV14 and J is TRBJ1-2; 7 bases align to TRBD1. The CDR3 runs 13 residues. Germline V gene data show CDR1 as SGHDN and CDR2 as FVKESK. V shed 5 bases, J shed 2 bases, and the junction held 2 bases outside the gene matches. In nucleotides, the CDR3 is TGTGCCAGCAGCTGGGACAGAAACTATGGCTACACCTTC. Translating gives CASSWDRNYGYTF.

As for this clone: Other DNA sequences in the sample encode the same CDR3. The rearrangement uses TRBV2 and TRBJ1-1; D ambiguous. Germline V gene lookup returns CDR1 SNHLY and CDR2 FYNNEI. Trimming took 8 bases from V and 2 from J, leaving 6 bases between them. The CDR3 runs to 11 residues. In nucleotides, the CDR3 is TGTGCCAGCTCCGTAAACACTGAAGCTTTCTTT. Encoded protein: CASSVNTEAFF. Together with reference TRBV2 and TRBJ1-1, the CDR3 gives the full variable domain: EPEVTQTPSHQVTQMGQEVILRCVPISNHLYFYWYRQILGQKVEFLVSFYNNEISEKSEIFDDQFSVERPDGSNFTLKIRSTKLEDSAMYFCASSVNTEAFFGQGTRLTVV.

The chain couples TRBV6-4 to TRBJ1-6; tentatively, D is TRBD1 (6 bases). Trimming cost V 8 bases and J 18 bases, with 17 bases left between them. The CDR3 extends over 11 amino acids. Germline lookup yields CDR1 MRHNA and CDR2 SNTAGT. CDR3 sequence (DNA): TGTGCCAGCGGCTACGGACAGCCTAGCCACTTT. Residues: CASGYGQPSHF.

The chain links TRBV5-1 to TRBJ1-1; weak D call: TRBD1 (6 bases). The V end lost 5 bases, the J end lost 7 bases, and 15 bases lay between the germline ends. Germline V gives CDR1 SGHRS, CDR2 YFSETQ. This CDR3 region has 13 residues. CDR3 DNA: TGCGCCAGCAGTACCGAGGCAGGGGTTGAAGCTTTCTTT. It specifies CASSTEAGVEAFF.

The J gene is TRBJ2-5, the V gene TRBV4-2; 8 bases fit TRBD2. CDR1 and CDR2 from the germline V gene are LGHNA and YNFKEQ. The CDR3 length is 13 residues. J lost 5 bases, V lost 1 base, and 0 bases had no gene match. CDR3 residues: CASSQVAGETQYF. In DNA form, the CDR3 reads TGTGCCAGCAGCCAAGTAGCGGGGGAGACCCAGTACTTC.

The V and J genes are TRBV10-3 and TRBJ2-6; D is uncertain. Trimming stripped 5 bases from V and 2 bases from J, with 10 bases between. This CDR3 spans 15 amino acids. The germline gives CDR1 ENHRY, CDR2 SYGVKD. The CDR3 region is CAISSALPGANVLTF. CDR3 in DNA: TGTGCCATCAGTAGCGCGCTCCCTGGGGCCAACGTCCTGACTTTC.

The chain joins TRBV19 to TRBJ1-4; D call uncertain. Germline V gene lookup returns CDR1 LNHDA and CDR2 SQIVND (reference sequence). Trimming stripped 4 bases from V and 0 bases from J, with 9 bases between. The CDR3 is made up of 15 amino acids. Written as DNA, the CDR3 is TGTGCCAGTAGTACTTTAGATGCAACTAATGAAAAACTGTTTTTT. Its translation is CASSTLDATNEKLFF. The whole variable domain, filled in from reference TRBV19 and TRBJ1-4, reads DGGITQSPKYLFRKEGQNVTLSCEQNLNHDAMYWYRQDPGQGLRLIYYSQIVNDFQKGDIAEGYSVSREKKESFPLTVTSAQKNPTAFYLCASSTLDATNEKLFFGSGTQLSVL.

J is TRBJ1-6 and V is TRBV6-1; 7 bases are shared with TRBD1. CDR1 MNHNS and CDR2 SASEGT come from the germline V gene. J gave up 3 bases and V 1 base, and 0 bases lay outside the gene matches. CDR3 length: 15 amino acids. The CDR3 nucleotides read TGTGCCAGCAGTGAAGGACAGGGCTATAATTCACCCCTCCACTTT. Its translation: CASSEGQGYNSPLHF.

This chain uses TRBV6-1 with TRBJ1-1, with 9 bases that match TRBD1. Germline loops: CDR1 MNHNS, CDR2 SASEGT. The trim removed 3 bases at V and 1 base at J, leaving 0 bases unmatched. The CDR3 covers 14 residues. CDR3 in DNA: TGTGCCAGCAGTGAGACAGGGGGGAACACTGAAGCTTTCTTT. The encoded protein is CASSETGGNTEAFF.

In DNA form, the CDR3 reads TGTGCCAGCAGCCCACAGGGTCTCACTGAAGCTTTCTTT. It translates to CASSPQGLTEAFF. The chain uses TRBV6-5 and TRBJ1-1; perhaps TRBD1 as D (6 bases). Germline-derived CDR1 and CDR2 are MNHEY and SVGAGI. Trimming stripped 6 bases from V and 4 bases from J, with 12 bases between. The CDR3 is 13 amino acids.